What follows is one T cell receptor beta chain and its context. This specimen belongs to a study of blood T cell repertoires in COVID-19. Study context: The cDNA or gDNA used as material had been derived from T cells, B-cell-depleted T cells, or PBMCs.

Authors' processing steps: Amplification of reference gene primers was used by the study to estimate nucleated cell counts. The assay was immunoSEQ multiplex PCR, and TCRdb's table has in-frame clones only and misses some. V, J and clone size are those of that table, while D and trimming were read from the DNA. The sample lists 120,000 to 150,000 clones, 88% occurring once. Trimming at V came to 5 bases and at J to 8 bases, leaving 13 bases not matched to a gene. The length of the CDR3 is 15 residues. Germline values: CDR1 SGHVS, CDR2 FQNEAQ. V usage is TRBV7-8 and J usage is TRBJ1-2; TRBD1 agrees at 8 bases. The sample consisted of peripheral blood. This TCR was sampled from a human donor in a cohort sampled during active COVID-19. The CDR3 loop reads CASSETGGYVEGYTF. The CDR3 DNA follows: TGTGCCAGCAGCGAAACAGGGGGTTACGTTGAGGGCTACACCTTC.